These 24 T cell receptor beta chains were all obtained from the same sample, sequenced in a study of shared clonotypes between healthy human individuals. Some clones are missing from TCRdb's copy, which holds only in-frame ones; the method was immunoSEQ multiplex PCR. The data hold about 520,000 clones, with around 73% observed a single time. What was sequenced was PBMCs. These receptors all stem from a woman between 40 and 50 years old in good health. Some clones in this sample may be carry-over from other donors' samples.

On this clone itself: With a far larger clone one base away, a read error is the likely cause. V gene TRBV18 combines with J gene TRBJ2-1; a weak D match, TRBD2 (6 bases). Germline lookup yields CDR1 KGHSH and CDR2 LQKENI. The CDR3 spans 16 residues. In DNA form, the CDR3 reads TGTGCCAGCCGGATCGGGGGAGCGGAATCCTACAATGAGCAGCTCTTC. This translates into CASRIGGAESYNEQLF.

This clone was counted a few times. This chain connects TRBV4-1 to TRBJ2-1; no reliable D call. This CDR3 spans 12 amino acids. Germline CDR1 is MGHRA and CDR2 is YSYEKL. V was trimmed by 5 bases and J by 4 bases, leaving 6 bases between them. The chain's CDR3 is CASSNLYNEQFF. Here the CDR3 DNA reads TGCGCCAGCAGCAATCTATACAATGAGCAGTTCTTC.

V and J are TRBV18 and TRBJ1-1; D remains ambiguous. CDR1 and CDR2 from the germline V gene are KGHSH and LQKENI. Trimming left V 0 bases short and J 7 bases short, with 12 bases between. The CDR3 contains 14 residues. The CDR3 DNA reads TGTGCCAGCTCACCACCTTTCGCCCGGGTTGAAGCTTTCTTT. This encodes CASSPPFARVEAFF.

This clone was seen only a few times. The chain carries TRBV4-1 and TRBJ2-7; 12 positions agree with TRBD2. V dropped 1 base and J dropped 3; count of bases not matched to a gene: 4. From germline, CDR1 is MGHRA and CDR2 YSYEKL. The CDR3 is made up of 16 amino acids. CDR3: CASSQGTSGTFYEQYF. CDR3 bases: TGCGCCAGCAGCCAAGGGACTAGCGGGACTTTCTACGAGCAGTACTTC.

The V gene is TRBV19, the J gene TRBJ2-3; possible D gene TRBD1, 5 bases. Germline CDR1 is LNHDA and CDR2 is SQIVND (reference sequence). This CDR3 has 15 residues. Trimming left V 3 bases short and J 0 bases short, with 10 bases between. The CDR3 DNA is TGTGCCAGTAGTATTACCGACAGAAGCACAGATACGCAGTATTTT. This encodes CASSITDRSTDTQYF.

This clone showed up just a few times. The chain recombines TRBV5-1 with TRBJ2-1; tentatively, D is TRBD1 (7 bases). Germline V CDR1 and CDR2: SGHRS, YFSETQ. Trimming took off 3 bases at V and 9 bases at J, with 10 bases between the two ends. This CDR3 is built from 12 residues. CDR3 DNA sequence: TGCGCCAGCAGCTCGCAGGGGGGTGAGCAGTTCTTC. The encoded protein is CASSSQGGEQFF.

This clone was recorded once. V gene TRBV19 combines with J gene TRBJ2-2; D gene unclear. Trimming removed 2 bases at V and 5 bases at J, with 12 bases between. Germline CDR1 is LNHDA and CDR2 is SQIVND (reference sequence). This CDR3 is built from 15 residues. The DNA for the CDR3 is TGTGCCAGTAGTATAAGGCAGACCATTACCGGGGAGCTGTTTTTT. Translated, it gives CASSIRQTITGELFF. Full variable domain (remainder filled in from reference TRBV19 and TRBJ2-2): DGGITQSPKYLFRKEGQNVTLSCEQNLNHDAMYWYRQDPGQGLRLIYYSQIVNDFQKGDIAEGYSVSREKKESFPLTVTSAQKNPTAFYLCASSIRQTITGELFFGEGSRLTVL.

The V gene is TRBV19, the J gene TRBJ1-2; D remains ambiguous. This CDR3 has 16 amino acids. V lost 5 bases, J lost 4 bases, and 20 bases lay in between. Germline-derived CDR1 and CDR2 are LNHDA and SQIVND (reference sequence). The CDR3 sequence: CASSGGVSHRPYGYTF. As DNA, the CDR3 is TGTGCCAGTAGTGGTGGAGTTTCCCACCGCCCCTATGGCTACACCTTC. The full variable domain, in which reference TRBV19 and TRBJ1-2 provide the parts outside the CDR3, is DGGITQSPKYLFRKEGQNVTLSCEQNLNHDAMYWYRQDPGQGLRLIYYSQIVNDFQKGDIAEGYSVSREKKESFPLTVTSAQKNPTAFYLCASSGGVSHRPYGYTFGSGTRLTVV.

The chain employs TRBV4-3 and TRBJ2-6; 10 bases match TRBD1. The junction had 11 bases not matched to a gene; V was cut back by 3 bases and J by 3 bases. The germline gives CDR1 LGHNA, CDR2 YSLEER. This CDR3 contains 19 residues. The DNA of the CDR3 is TGCGCCAGCAGCCAGGAGACAGGGGGCGCGGGTCTTGGGGCCAACGTCCTGACTTTC. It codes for CASSQETGGAGLGANVLTF.

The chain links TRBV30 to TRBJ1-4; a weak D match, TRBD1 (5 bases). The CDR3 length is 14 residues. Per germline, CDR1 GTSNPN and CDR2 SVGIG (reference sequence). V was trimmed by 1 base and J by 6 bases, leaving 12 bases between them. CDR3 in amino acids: CAWSAFLRDEKLFF. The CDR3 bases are TGTGCCTGGAGTGCCTTCCTCAGGGATGAAAAACTGTTTTTT.

This CDR3 reads CASSIYSGPQRGQFF. CDR3 coding DNA: TGTGCCAGCAGTATATATTCCGGGCCTCAAAGAGGGCAGTTCTTC. The chain recombines TRBV28 with TRBJ2-1; no clear D gene. The germline CDR1 and CDR2 sequences are MDHEN and SYDVKM. The germline V and J ends were trimmed by 5 bases and 12 bases, with 23 bases remaining between them. CDR3 length: 15 amino acids. The entire variable domain, with the rest obtained from reference TRBV28 and TRBJ2-1, is as follows: DVKVTQSSRYLVKRTGEKVFLECVQDMDHENMFWYRQDPGLGLRLIYFSYDVKMKEKGDIPEGYSVSREKKERFSLILESASTNQTSMYLCASSIYSGPQRGQFFGPGTRLTVL.

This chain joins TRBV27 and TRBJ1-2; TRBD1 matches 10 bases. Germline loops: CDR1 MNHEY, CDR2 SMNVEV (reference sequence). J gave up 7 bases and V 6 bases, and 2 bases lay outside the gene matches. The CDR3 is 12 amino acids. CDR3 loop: CASRTGGIGYTF. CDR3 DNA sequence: TGTGCCAGCAGGACAGGGGGCATTGGCTACACCTTC.

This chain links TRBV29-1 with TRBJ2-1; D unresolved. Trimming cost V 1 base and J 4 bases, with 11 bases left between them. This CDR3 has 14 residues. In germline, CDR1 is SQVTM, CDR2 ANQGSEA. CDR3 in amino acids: CSVEVVSTYNEQFF. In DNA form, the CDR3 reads TGCAGCGTTGAAGTAGTCTCTACTTACAATGAGCAGTTCTTC.

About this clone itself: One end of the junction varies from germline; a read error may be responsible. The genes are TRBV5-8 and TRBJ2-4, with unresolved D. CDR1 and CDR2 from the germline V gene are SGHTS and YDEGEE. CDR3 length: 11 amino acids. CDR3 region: CASSLVRNRDF. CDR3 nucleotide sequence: TGTGCCAGCAGCTTGGTCCGGAATCGGGACTTC.

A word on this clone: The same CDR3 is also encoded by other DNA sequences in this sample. The CDR3 sequence is CASSRQGGTDTQYF. CDR3 bases: TGTGCCAGCAGCCGACAGGGCGGAACAGATACGCAGTATTTT. The chain joins TRBV7-9 to TRBJ2-3, with TRBD1 matching over 7 bases. V trimming: 5 bases; J trimming: 3 bases; junction bases outside the gene matches: 5. Germline CDR1 and CDR2: SEHNR and FQNEAQ (reference sequence). The CDR3 covers 14 residues.

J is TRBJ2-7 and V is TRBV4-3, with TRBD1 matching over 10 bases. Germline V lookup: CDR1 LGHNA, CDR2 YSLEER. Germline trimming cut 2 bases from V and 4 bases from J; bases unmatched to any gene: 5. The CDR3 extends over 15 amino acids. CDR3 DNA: TGCGCCAGCAGCCAATACTGGACAGGGGGGTACGAGCAGTACTTC. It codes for CASSQYWTGGYEQYF.

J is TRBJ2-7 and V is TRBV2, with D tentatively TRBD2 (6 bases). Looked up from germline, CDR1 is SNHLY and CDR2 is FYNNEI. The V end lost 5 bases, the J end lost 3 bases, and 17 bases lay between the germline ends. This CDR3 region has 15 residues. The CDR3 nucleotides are TGTGCCAGCAGTCTGCGGGGCAGCGGATTCTACGAGCAGTACTTC. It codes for CASSLRGSGFYEQYF.

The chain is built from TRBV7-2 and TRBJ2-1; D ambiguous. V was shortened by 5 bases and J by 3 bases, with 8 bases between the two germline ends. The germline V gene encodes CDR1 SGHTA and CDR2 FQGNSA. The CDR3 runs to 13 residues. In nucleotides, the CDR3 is TGTGCCAGCAGCATCACTTACTACAATGAGCAGTTCTTC. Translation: CASSITYYNEQFF.

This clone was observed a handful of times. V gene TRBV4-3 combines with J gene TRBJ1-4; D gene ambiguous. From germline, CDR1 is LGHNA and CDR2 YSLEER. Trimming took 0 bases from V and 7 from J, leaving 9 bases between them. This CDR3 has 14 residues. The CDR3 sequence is CASSQEVGFEKLFF. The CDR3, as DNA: TGCGCCAGCAGCCAAGAGGTGGGGTTTGAAAAACTGTTTTTT.

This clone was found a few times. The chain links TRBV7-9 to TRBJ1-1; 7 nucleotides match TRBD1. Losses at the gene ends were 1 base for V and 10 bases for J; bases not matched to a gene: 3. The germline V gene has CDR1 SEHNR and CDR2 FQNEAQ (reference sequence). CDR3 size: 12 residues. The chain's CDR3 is CASSLEGARAFF. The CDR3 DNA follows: TGTGCCAGCAGCTTAGAGGGGGCGAGAGCTTTCTTT.

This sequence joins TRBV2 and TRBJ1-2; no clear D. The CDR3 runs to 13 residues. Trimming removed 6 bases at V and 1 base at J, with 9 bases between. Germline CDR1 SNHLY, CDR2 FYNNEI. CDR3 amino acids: CASSLGRNYGYTF. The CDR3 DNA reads TGTGCCAGCAGCCTCGGCCGTAACTATGGCTACACCTTC.

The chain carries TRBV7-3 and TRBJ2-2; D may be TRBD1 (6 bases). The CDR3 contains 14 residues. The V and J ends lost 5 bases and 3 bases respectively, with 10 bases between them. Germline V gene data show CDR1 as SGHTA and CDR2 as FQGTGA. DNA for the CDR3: TGTGCCAGCAGCCCAAACAGGGACACCGGGGAGCTGTTTTTT. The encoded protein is CASSPNRDTGELFF.

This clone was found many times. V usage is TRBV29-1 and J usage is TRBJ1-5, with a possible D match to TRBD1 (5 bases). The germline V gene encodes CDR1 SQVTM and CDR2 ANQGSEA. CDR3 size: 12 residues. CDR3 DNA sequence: TGCAGTATGACAGAGGGCAATCAGCCCCAGCATTTT. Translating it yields CSMTEGNQPQHF.

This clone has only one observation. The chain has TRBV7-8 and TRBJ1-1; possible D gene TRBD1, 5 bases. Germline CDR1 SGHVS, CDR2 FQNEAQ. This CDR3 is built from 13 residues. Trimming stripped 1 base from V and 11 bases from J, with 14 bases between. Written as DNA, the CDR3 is TGTGCCAGCAGCTTAGGAACCGCAGGGCTTGCTTTCTTT. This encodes CASSLGTAGLAFF.